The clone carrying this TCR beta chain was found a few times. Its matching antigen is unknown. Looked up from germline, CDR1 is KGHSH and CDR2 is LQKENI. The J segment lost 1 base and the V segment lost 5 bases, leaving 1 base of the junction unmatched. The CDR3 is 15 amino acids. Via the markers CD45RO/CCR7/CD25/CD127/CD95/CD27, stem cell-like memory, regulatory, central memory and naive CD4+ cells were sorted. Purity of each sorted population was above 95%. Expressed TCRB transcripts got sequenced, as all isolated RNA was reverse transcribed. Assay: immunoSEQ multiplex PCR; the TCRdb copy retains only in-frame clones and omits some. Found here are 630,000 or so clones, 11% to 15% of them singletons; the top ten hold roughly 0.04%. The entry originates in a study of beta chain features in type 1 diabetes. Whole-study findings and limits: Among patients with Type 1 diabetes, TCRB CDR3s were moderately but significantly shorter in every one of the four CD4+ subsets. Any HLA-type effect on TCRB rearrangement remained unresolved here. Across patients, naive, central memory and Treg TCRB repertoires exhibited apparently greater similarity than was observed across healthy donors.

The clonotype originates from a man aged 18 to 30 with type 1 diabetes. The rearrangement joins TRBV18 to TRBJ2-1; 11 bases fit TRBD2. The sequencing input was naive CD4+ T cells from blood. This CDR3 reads CASSGLAGSYNEQFF. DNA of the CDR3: TGTGCCAGCTCAGGACTAGCGGGTTCCTACAATGAGCAGTTCTTC.